This TCR beta chain was recorded in a study of CD8+ T cells in alopecia areata. CD4, CD8alpha, NKG2D, NKG2ACE and other markers guided sorting of pooled cutaneous lymph node cells. It was cDNA, reverse transcribed from extracted RNA, that served as the sequencing template. The repertoire was sequenced with immunoSEQ multiplex PCR; TCRdb's copy has only in-frame clones and lacks some. The profile covers 250,000 or so clones, none occurring a single time. The CDR3 has 15 amino acids. The germline V gene encodes CDR1 NSHNY and CDR2 SYGAGN. Trimming removed 1 base from V and 0 bases from J; junction bases left unmatched: 3. This clone was observed a few times. Its antigen is undetermined. The gene symbols are mouse symbols. The CDR3 end falls 4 residues outside the read, so it is completed with the germline J gene. Study-wide results and caveats: With patients, TCR sharing proved less clear than in mice, a difference possibly related to HLA. More clonal than normal scalp was lesional scalp, particularly alopecia totalis/universalis.

The chain has TRBV13-1 and TRBJ1-2, with 7 bases that match TRBD1. Sequencing was done on a sample of CD4+ T cells sorted from a lymph node. The clonotype originates from a C3H/HeJ mouse with alopecia areata. For this strain, the MHC haplotype corresponds to H2-k. The part of the CDR3 DNA that was read is TGTGCCAGCAGTGATCCGGGACAGCCAAACTCC. Protein: CASSDPGQPNS. The full CDR3 is CASSDPGQPNSDYTF.